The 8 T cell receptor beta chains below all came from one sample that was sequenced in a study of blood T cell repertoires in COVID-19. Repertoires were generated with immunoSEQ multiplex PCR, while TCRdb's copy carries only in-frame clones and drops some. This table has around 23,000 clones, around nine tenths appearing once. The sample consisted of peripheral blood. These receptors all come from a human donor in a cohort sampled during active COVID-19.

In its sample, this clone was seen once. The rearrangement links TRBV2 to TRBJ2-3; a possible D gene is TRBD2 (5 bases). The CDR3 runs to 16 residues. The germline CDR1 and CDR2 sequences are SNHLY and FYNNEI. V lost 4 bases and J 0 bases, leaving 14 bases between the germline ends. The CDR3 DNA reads TGTGCCAGCAGTGTCCTAAGGAGGAAAAGCACAGATACGCAGTATTTT. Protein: CASSVLRRKSTDTQYF.

The CDR3 region is CSATRRGEAFF. DNA for the CDR3: TGCAGTGCTACGCGCAGGGGTGAAGCTTTCTTT. This chain uses TRBV20-1 with TRBJ1-1; perhaps TRBD1 as D (6 bases). Trimming cost V 4 bases and J 7 bases, with 10 bases left between them. Germline lookup yields CDR1 DFQATT and CDR2 SNEGSKA (reference sequence). The CDR3 length is 11 residues.

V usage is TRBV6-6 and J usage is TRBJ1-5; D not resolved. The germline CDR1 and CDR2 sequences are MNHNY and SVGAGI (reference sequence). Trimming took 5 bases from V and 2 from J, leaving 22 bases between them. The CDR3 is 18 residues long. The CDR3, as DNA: TGTGCCAGCAGTCTCGACGGGAGGATCCGGGATGGCAATCAGCCCCAGCATTTT. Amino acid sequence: CASSLDGRIRDGNQPQHF.

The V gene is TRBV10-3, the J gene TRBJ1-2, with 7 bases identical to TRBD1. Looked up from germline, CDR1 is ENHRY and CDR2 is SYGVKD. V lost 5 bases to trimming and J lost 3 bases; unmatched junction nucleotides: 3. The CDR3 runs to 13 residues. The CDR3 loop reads CAISQDRDYGYTF. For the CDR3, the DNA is TGTGCCATCAGTCAAGACAGGGACTATGGCTACACCTTC.

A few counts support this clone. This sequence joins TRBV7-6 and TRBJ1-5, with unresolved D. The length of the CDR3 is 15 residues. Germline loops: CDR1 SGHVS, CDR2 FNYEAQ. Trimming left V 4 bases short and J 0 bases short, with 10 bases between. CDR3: CASSSVGNSNQPQHF. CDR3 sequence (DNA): TGTGCCAGCAGCTCCGTCGGGAATAGCAATCAGCCCCAGCATTTT.

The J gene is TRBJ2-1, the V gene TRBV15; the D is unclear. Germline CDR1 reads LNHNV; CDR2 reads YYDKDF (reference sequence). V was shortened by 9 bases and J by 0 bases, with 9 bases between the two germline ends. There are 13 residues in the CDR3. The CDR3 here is CATFSSSYNEQFF. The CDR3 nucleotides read TGTGCCACTTTCTCGAGCTCCTACAATGAGCAGTTCTTC.

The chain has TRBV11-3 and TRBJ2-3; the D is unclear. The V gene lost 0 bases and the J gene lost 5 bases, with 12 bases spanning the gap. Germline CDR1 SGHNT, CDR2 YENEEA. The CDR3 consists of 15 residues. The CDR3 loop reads CASSLELGSRDTQYF. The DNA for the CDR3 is TGTGCCAGCAGCTTAGAGTTGGGCAGTAGAGATACGCAGTATTTT.

This CDR3 reads CASSLEVRRNTEAFF. CDR3 nucleotides: TGTGCCAGCAGCCTGGAGGTCCGGAGAAACACTGAAGCTTTCTTT. The J gene is TRBJ1-1, the V gene TRBV7-2; D gene uncertain. CDR3 length: 15 residues. V was clipped by 5 bases and J by 2 bases, with 15 bases between them. Germline lookup yields CDR1 SGHTA and CDR2 FQGNSA. The variable domain in full, completed from reference TRBV7-2 and TRBJ1-1, reads GAGVSQSPSNKVTEKGKDVELRCDPISGHTALYWYRQSLGQGLEFLIYFQGNSAPDKSGLPSDRFSAERTGGSVSTLTIQRTQQEDSAVYLCASSLEVRRNTEAFFGQGTRLTVV.